This T cell receptor (beta chain) came from a study of monozygotic twins with inflammatory bowel disease (dated by TCRdb to between 2019 and 2020). Concerning the study at large: The full study comprised 28 monozygotic twin pairs: nine German pairs (four IBD-concordant, five IBD-discordant) and 19 IBD-discordant Danish pairs. Each individual had, on average, about 151 000 unique TCRalpha sequences and 181 000 unique TCRbeta sequences available for analysis. Disease-associated traits were sought mainly through comparisons between IBD patients and their genetically identical healthy co-twins within discordant pairs.

The paper's findings and limits, for the study overall: IBD patients shared fewer clonotypes with other individuals than healthy twins did, most markedly in patients showing signs of disease activity. IBD patients had lower TCRbeta repertoire diversity, measured by the inverse Simpson index, than their healthy co-twins. The analysis was unable to tell apart different T cell subtypes. Background noise and inter-individual variability may have been introduced into the repertoires by the differing immunosuppressive treatments among patients. No single strong signal or clonotype linked to IBD turned up in the results, so the idea that one exists was not supported. Repertoire similarity did not differ between concordant and discordant twins, possibly due to limited statistical power.

Turning to this clonotype: Its antigen is not yet known.

An approximately 2.3 ml peripheral blood sample was drawn into PAXgene tubes per donor and stored at -80°C. Without T cell sorting, total RNA was isolated from whole blood using the PAXgene blood miRNA kit on an automated QIAcube. Deep TCRalpha and TCRbeta repertoire profiling with unique molecular barcoding was performed on peripheral blood of monozygotic twin pairs concordant or discordant for inflammatory bowel disease. For every twin pair, smoking habits were documented, and each individual was categorised as a current, former or never smoker. CDR1 SGHRS and CDR2 YFSETQ are derived from the germline V gene. From its cysteine to its phenylalanine, the CDR3 spans 15 amino acids. No DNA is listed. Library preparation was by 5' RACE. Preparation of each TCR library used 3,500 to 4,500 ng of total RNA. cDNA was synthesized with SMARTScribe reverse transcriptase in eight separate reactions per sample. During cDNA synthesis, template switching introduced unique molecular identifiers that contained a 6-nucleotide sample barcode. Two nested PCRs of 16 and 9 cycles amplified the TCRalpha and TCRbeta cDNA, and bead purification followed each PCR. Before amplification, cDNA was treated with uracil DNA-glycosylase and purified using the QIAquick PCR purification kit. In the second PCR, Illumina TruSeq-compatible adapters and sample-specific barcodes were added. Library quality and concentration were assessed using TapeStation and Qubit, and about 4.7 ng of each library was pooled. The pooled libraries were sequenced with 2 x 100 bp reads and custom sequencing primers on an Illumina HiSeq2500 single-index Rapid Run. In the source study's methods: PCR and sequencing errors were corrected by UMI-based consensus assembly using MiGEC version 1.2.6. V(D)J alignment, clonotype assembly and CDR3 extraction were performed with MiXCR version 2.1.1. Gene usage, clonotype sharing and MAIT/NKT TCR abundance were normalised by analysing the top 1000, 10 000 and 20 000 clonotypes per sample. Diversity was computed as the inverse Simpson index with the vegan R package after downsampling to 27 000 UMIs. Paired Mann-Whitney U tests were applied to discordant twin pairs, and Benjamini-Hochberg correction was used for multiple testing. TCRdb reprocessed the reads and provides one entry for every CDR3 protein sequence; no DNA is given. It is TCRdb's table, rather than the study itself, that gives the V and J calls and clone size. For this sample, the table gives around 150,000 distinct CDR3 sequences. The ten largest make up 2% to 3% of the sample.

Specimen: blood. Recombination joined TRBV5-1 with TRBJ2-1; TCRdb outputs TRBD2, but without DNA this stays unchecked. The sequence was obtained from a human donor with ulcerative colitis or Crohn's disease, or a healthy co-twin of an affected twin (not recorded which). This receptor carries the CDR3 CASSLPSGTYNEQFF.